This T cell receptor (beta chain) was sequenced for a study of patients and donors after allogeneic stem cell transplantation. Only a few counts were recorded for this clonotype. Each CDR3 protein is one row after TCRdb ran MiXCR on the RT-PCR reads. The sample lists 10,000 to 12,000 distinct CDR3 sequences; under 25% were seen once. V was cut by 1 base and J by 4 bases, with 2 bases left in between. Germline V gives CDR1 MNHNS, CDR2 SASEGT. CDR3 length: 12 residues. The V call is TRBV6-1, the J call TRBJ1-5; D remains ambiguous. This receptor was obtained from a human donor who was either an allogeneic HSCT recipient or a stem cell or donor lymphocyte infusion donor (not recorded which). It is not recorded whose cells these are; they may come from a transplant donor. The sequenced sample was blood, either unsorted or a sorted T cell fraction (not recorded which). CDR3 sequence: CASSEGNQPQHF. In DNA form, the CDR3 reads TGTGCCAGCAGTGAAGGTAATCAGCCCCAGCATTTT.